One and the same sample provided the 25 T cell receptor beta chains below, sequenced in a study of response to subunit inactivated influenza vaccine. TCRdb itself ran the RT-PCR reads through MiXCR, one entry per CDR3 protein. Of hundreds of thousands of distinct CDR3 sequences listed, 7.6% are singletons. Here the sequenced sample was PBMCs from blood, taken approximately 25 months after vaccination. The receptors were gathered from a man aged 45 to 70 who received an inactivated influenza vaccine.

The table lists this clonotype with many counts. This chain connects TRBV10-3 to TRBJ2-5, with D hard to call. The germline V gene encodes CDR1 ENHRY and CDR2 SYGVKD. This CDR3 has 14 residues. Trimming removed 0 bases from V and 4 bases from J, with 9 bases in between. CDR3 nucleotide sequence: TGTGCCATCAGTGAGTCGGTCCCAGGAGAGACCCAGTACTTC. As protein: CAISESVPGETQYF.

This clonotype was detected ten times or more. DNA for the CDR3: TGTGCCACCTCGACAGTGAACACTGAAGCTTTCTTT. Its translation: CATSTVNTEAFF. The chain is built from TRBV12-3 or TRBV12-4 and TRBJ1-1; a weak D match, TRBD1 (5 bases). This CDR3 has 12 residues. Between the trimmed V and J ends, which lost 10 bases and 0 bases, there was a span of 9 bases.

The rearrangement uses TRBV18 and TRBJ1-1, with 7 bases fitting TRBD1. The CDR3 is 13 amino acids. With 6 bases clipped from V and 6 bases from J, the junction kept 7 bases outside the gene matches. Germline V gives CDR1 KGHSH, CDR2 LQKENI. The CDR3 sequence is CASSRDSNSEAFF. The DNA for the CDR3 is TGTGCCAGCTCCCGGGACAGTAACTCTGAAGCTTTCTTT.

This clonotype has at least ten counts. This chain links TRBV20-1 with TRBJ1-1; D is possibly TRBD1 (6 bases). This CDR3 region has 14 residues. V was trimmed by 5 bases and J by 0 bases, leaving 13 bases between them. Germline V gives CDR1 DFQATT, CDR2 SNEGSKA (reference sequence). The CDR3 loop reads CSAPRDNMNTEAFF. The DNA of the CDR3 is TGCAGTGCTCCCCGGGACAACATGAACACTGAAGCTTTCTTT.

This clonotype has only a few counts. In DNA form, the CDR3 reads TGTGCCAGCAGCCAAACGCCGGGGGGGGCAGATACGCAGTATTTT. Translating it yields CASSQTPGGADTQYF. V is TRBV3-1 and J is TRBJ2-3; 8 bases align to TRBD2. Germline V lookup: CDR1 LGHDT, CDR2 YNNKEL (reference sequence). This CDR3 is built from 15 residues. The trim removed 2 bases at V and 4 bases at J, leaving 5 bases unmatched.

This clonotype was found a few times. The chain combines TRBV5-8 with TRBJ2-3; D tentatively fits TRBD1 or TRBD2 (6 bases each). The germline gives CDR1 SGHTS, CDR2 YDEGEE. The CDR3 is 15 residues long. The V end was cut by 0 bases, the J end by 3 bases, with 11 bases between. The CDR3 coding sequence is TGTGCCAGCAGCTTGGCCCGGGGGCAAACAGATACGCAGTATTTT. This sequence encodes CASSLARGQTDTQYF.

This clonotype was observed at least ten times. The chain employs TRBV12-3 or TRBV12-4 and TRBJ1-2, with a possible D match to TRBD1 (6 bases). The CDR3 spans 13 residues. V was trimmed by 7 bases and J by 2 bases, leaving 11 bases between them. The CDR3 region has the DNA TGTGCCAGCAACGGGGGCCTCAACTATGGCTACACCTTC. It yields the protein CASNGGLNYGYTF.

This clonotype was seen at least ten times. The genes are TRBV9 and TRBJ2-5; 7 nucleotides align to TRBD2. Germline V lookup: CDR1 SGDLS, CDR2 YYNGEE. The CDR3 sequence is 15 residues long. J was trimmed by 4 bases and V by 4 bases; bases with no gene match: 10. This CDR3 is CASSQGLVGGETQYF. The CDR3 region has the DNA TGTGCCAGCAGCCAAGGACTAGTGGGGGGAGAGACCCAGTACTTC. Together with reference TRBV9 and TRBJ2-5, the CDR3 gives the full variable domain: DSGVTQTPKHLITATGQRVTLRCSPRSGDLSVYWYQQSLDQGLQFLIQYYNGEERAKGNILERFSAQQFPDLHSELNLSSLELGDSALYFCASSQGLVGGETQYFGPGTRLLVL.

In its sample, this clonotype was seen a few times. The chain joins TRBV27 to TRBJ2-2; D uncertain. Per the germline V gene, CDR1 is MNHEY and CDR2 is SMNVEV (reference sequence). The CDR3 is made up of 14 amino acids. V lost 7 bases, J lost 1 base, and 10 bases lay in between. The CDR3 bases are TGTGCCAGCAAACGAACAGAGAACACCGGGGAGCTGTTTTTT. Protein: CASKRTENTGELFF.

This sequence joins TRBV7-9 and TRBJ1-1; TRBD1 matches at 9 bases. J was trimmed by 6 bases and V by 5 bases; bases with no gene match: 10. The CDR3 extends over 15 amino acids. CDR1 SEHNR and CDR2 FQNEAQ come from the germline V gene (reference sequence). This CDR3 is CASSQGQGGYAEAFF. The DNA for the CDR3 is TGTGCCAGCAGCCAGGGACAGGGAGGGTACGCTGAAGCTTTCTTT. Using reference TRBV7-9 and TRBJ1-1 for the parts outside the CDR3, the full variable domain is DTGVSQNPRHKITKRGQNVTFRCDPISEHNRLYWYRQTLGQGPEFLTYFQNEAQLEKSRLLSDRFSAERPKGSFSTLEIQRTEQGDSAMYLCASSQGQGGYAEAFFGQGTRLTVV.

This clonotype was detected ten times or more. This chain connects TRBV10-3 to TRBJ2-6; D uncertain. With 3 bases removed from V and 1 base from J, the gap between germline ends came to 7 bases. CDR1 is ENHRY, CDR2 SYGVKD, per germline. The CDR3 has 15 amino acids. Here the CDR3 DNA reads TGTGCCATCAGTGATAAGGGTTCTGGGGCCAACGTCCTGACTTTC. It yields the protein CAISDKGSGANVLTF.

This clonotype was observed many times. The chain has TRBV28 and TRBJ2-1, with D uncertain. V gave up 5 bases and J gave up 8 bases, with 7 bases separating them. The V gene's germline CDR1 is MDHEN and CDR2 SYDVKM. CDR3 length equals 11 residues. The CDR3 coding sequence is TGTGCCAGCAGTACTTTCCATGAGCAGTTCTTC. Translation gives CASSTFHEQFF. The entire variable domain, with the rest obtained from reference TRBV28 and TRBJ2-1, is as follows: DVKVTQSSRYLVKRTGEKVFLECVQDMDHENMFWYRQDPGLGLRLIYFSYDVKMKEKGDIPEGYSVSREKKERFSLILESASTNQTSMYLCASSTFHEQFFGPGTRLTVL.

The table lists this clonotype with many counts. The rearrangement uses TRBV20-1 and TRBJ1-4; no reliable D call. The germline V gene has CDR1 DFQATT and CDR2 SNEGSKA (reference sequence). V shed 5 bases and J shed 7 bases, with 14 bases lying between them. This CDR3 is built from 13 residues. The CDR3 loop is CSAEAGSSEKLFF. The CDR3 DNA reads TGCAGTGCTGAGGCGGGATCCAGTGAAAAACTGTTTTTT.

The V gene is TRBV12-3 or TRBV12-4, the J gene TRBJ1-2, with TRBD1 matching over 9 bases. The CDR3 spans 15 residues. The V and J ends lost 3 bases and 4 bases, in that order; junction bases with no gene match: 6. In nucleotides, the CDR3 is TGTGCCAGCAGTTTCGTAGGACAGGGGATCTATGGCTACACCTTC. It encodes CASSFVGQGIYGYTF.

This clonotype was observed at least ten times. The V gene is TRBV27, the J gene TRBJ1-6; a possible D gene is TRBD1 (6 bases). The CDR3 extends over 16 amino acids. The V end was cut by 0 bases, the J end by 7 bases, with 13 bases between. Germline CDR1 reads MNHEY; CDR2 reads SMNVEV (reference sequence). CDR3 bases: TGTGCCAGCAGTTTATCATGGGGGCCAATCAATTCACCCCTCCACTTT. As protein: CASSLSWGPINSPLHF.

This chain uses TRBV12-3 or TRBV12-4 with TRBJ1-1; a weak D match, TRBD1 (6 bases). V was clipped by 6 bases and J by 4 bases, with 12 bases between them. The CDR3 runs 13 residues. The CDR3 DNA reads as TGTGCCAGCAGCCCGAGGGGGTTCACTGAAGCTTTCTTT. This codes for CASSPRGFTEAFF.

V and J are TRBV20-1 and TRBJ2-3; a weak D match, TRBD2 (6 bases). V was shortened by 6 bases and J by 0 bases, with 16 bases between the two germline ends. Germline V CDR1 and CDR2: DFQATT, SNEGSKA (reference sequence). This CDR3 contains 15 residues. This CDR3 is CSASASEVSTDTQYF. CDR3 in DNA: TGCAGTGCATCCGCTAGCGAGGTTAGCACAGATACGCAGTATTTT.

This chain uses TRBV29-1 with TRBJ1-6; TRBD1 might be the D (6 bases). Germline CDR1 and CDR2: SQVTM and ANQGSEA. V dropped 4 bases and J dropped 7 bases, with 14 bases sitting between them. The CDR3 loop spans 14 amino acids. CDR3: CSVGTGQGNSPLHF. The CDR3 nucleotides read TGCAGCGTTGGAACGGGGCAGGGGAATTCACCCCTCCACTTT. Together with reference TRBV29-1 and TRBJ1-6, the CDR3 gives the full variable domain: SAVISQKPSRDICQRGTSLTIQCQVDSQVTMMFWYRQQPGQSLTLIATANQGSEATYESGFVIDKFPISRPNLTFSTLTVSNMSPEDSSIYLCSVGTGQGNSPLHFGNGTRLTVT.

This clonotype was seen a few times. The CDR3 nucleotides read TGTGCCAGCAGCTTAATTGGGAGCTTGGAAGCTTTCTTT. This encodes CASSLIGSLEAFF. The chain recombines TRBV11-2 with TRBJ1-1; D is ambiguous. Trimming removed 2 bases at V and 8 bases at J, with 12 bases between. The CDR3 is 13 residues long. Germline V gene data show CDR1 as SGHAT and CDR2 as FQNNGV.

This clonotype appeared many times. The V and J genes are TRBV2 and TRBJ2-2; tentatively, D is TRBD2 (6 bases). The CDR3 is made up of 14 amino acids. Germline values: CDR1 SNHLY, CDR2 FYNNEI. The ends were cut back, 4 bases at V and 5 bases at J, with 11 bases in the middle. CDR3 DNA sequence: TGTGCCAGCAGTGGTAGGGCGGGGACCGGGGAGCTGTTTTTT. Protein: CASSGRAGTGELFF.

This clonotype appeared many times. The rearrangement joins TRBV3-1 to TRBJ1-5; D might be TRBD1 (5 bases). Germline assignment: CDR1 LGHDT and CDR2 YNNKEL (reference sequence). V gave up 2 bases and J gave up 5 bases, with 7 bases separating them. There are 13 residues in the CDR3. The CDR3 DNA reads TGTGCCAGCAGCCAAACAGGCTATCAGCCCCAGCATTTT. It is translated as CASSQTGYQPQHF.

This clonotype was counted ten times or more. The J gene is TRBJ2-3, the V gene TRBV20-1, with 13 nucleotides matching TRBD2. CDR3 length: 15 amino acids. V lost 1 base, J lost 6 bases, and 4 bases stayed unmatched. In germline, CDR1 is DFQATT, CDR2 SNEGSKA (reference sequence). CDR3 DNA sequence: TGCAGTGCTAGAGTCGGGACTAGCGGGACCGATACGCAGTATTTT. As protein: CSARVGTSGTDTQYF.

The chain recombines TRBV20-1 with TRBJ2-1, with 8 bases that match TRBD2. CDR1 is DFQATT, CDR2 SNEGSKA, per germline (reference sequence). The CDR3 sequence is 13 residues long. The V segment lost 8 bases and the J segment 0 bases; nucleotides outside the gene matches: 3. CDR3 residues: CSLLAGSYNEQFF. The CDR3 nucleotides are TGCAGTTTGCTAGCGGGCTCCTACAATGAGCAGTTCTTC.

This clonotype was picked up many times. The chain is built from TRBV9 and TRBJ2-1; 9 bases map to TRBD1. The CDR3 contains 19 residues. Germline CDR1 reads SGDLS; CDR2 reads YYNGEE. V lost 3 bases to trimming and J lost 0 bases; unmatched junction nucleotides: 13. CDR3 loop: CASSATGGAHSSSYNEQFF. CDR3 bases: TGTGCCAGCAGCGCCACAGGGGGCGCGCATAGCTCCTCCTACAATGAGCAGTTCTTC.

This clonotype was picked up many times. J is TRBJ2-1 and V is TRBV9; 12 bases align to TRBD2. V lost 0 bases, J lost 9 bases, and 4 bases stayed unmatched. Germline assignment: CDR1 SGDLS and CDR2 YYNGEE. This CDR3 contains 15 residues. The DNA of the CDR3 is TGTGCCAGCAGCGTAGACGGACTAGCGGGAACTGAGCAGTTCTTC. It encodes CASSVDGLAGTEQFF.